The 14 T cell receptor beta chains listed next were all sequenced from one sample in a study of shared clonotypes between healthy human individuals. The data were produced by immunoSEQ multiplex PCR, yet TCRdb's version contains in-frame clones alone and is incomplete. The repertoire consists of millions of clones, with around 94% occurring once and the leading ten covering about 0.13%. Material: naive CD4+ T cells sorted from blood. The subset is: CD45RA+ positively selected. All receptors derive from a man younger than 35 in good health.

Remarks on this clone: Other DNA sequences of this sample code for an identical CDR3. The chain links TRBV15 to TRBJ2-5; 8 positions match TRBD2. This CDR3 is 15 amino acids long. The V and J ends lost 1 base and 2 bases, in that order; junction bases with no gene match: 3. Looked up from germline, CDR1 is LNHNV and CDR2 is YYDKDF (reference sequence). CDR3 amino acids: CATSRAGGAQETQYF. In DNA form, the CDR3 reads TGTGCCACCAGCAGAGCGGGGGGGGCTCAAGAGACCCAGTACTTC.

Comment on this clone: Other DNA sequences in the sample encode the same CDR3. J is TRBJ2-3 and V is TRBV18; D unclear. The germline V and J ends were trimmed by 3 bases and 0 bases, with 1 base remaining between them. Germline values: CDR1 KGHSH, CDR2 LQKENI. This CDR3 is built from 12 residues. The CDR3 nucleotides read TGTGCCAGCTCACCGAGCACAGATACGCAGTATTTT. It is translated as CASSPSTDTQYF.

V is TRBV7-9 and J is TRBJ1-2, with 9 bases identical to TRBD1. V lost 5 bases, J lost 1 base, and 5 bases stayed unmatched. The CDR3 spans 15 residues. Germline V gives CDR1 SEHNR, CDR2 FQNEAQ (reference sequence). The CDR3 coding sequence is TGTGCCAGCAGCCCCGGGACAGGGATTAACTATGGCTACACCTTC. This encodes CASSPGTGINYGYTF.

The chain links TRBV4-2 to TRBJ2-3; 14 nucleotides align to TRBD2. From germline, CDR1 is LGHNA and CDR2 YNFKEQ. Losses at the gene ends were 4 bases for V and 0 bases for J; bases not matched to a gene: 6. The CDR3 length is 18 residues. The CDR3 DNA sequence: TGTGCCAGCAGCCTTCGGACTAGCGGGGGGACTAGCACAGATACGCAGTATTTT. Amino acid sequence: CASSLRTSGGTSTDTQYF.

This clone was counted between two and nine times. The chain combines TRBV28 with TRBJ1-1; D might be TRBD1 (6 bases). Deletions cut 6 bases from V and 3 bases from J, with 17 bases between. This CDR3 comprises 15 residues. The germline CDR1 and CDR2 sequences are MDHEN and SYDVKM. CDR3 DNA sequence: TGTGCCAGCAGGGAAGGGGGAACGTTGGACACTGAAGCTTTCTTT. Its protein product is CASREGGTLDTEAFF.

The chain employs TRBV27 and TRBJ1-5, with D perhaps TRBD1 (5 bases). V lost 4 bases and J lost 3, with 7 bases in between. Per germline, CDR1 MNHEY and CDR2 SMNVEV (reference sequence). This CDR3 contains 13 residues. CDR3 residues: CASSWGYNQPQHF. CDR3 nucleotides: TGTGCCAGCAGTTGGGGCTACAATCAGCCCCAGCATTTT.

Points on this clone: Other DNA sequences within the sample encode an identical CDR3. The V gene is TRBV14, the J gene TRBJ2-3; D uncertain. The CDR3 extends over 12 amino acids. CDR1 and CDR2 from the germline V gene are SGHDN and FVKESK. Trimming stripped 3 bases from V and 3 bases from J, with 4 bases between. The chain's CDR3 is CASSQETDTQYF. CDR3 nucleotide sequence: TGTGCCAGCAGCCAGGAAACAGATACGCAGTATTTT.

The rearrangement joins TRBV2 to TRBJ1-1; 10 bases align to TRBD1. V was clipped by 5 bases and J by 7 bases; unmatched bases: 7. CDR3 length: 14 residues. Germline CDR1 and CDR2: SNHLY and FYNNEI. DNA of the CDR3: TGTGCCAGCAGTTTGACGGGACAGGGGATTGAAGCTTTCTTT. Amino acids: CASSLTGQGIEAFF.

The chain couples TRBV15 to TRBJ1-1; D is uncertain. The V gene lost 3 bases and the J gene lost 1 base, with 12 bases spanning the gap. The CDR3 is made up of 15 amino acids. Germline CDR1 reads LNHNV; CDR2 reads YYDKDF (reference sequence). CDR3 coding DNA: TGTGCCACCAGCAGGGAATACTTAGGGAACACTGAAGCTTTCTTT. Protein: CATSREYLGNTEAFF.

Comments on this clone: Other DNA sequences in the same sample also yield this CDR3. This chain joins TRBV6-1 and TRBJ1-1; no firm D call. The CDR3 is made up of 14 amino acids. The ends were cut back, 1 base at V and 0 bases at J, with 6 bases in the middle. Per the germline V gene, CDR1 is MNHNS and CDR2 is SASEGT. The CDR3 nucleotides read TGTGCCAGCAGTGAAGGGGTGGTGAACACTGAAGCTTTCTTT. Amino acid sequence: CASSEGVVNTEAFF.

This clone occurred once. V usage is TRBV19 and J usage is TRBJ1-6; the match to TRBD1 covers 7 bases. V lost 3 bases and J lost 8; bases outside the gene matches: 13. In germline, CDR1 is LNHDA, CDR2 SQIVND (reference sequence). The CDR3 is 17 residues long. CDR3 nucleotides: TGTGCCAGTAGTATCCAGGGAGGGGGCAGGTCGGATTCACCCCTCCACTTT. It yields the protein CASSIQGGGRSDSPLHF.

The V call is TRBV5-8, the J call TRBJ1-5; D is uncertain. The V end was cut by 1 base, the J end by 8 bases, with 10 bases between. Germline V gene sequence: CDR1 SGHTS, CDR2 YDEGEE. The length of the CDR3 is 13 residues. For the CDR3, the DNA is TGTGCCAGCAGCTTGTTCCGAAATGAGCCCCAGCATTTT. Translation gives CASSLFRNEPQHF. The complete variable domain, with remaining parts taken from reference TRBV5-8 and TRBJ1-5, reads EAGVTQSPTHLIKTRGQQATLRCSPISGHTSVYWYQQALGLGLQFLLWYDEGEERNRGNFPPRFSGRQFPNYSSELNVNALELEDSALYLCASSLFRNEPQHFGDGTRLSIL.

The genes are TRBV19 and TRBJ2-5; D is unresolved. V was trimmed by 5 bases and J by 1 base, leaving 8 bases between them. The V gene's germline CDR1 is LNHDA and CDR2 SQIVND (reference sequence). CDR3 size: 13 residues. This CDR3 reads CASSRTTQETQYF. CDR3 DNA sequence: TGTGCCAGTAGTCGGACCACCCAAGAGACCCAGTACTTC. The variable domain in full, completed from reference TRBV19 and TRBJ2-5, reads DGGITQSPKYLFRKEGQNVTLSCEQNLNHDAMYWYRQDPGQGLRLIYYSQIVNDFQKGDIAEGYSVSREKKESFPLTVTSAQKNPTAFYLCASSRTTQETQYFGPGTRLLVL.

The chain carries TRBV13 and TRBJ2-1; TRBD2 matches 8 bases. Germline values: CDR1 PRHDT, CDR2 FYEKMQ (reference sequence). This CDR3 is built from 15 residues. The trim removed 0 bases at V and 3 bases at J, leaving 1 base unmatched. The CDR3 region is CASSLGAGGYNEQFF. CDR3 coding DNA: TGTGCCAGCAGCTTAGGGGCGGGGGGCTACAATGAGCAGTTCTTC.